The sample holds a few counts of the clone carrying this T cell receptor (beta chain). These data belong to a study of blood T cell repertoires in COVID-19. About the research overall: Samples came from the United States, Italy and Spain, spanning acute and convalescent COVID-19.

The V gene lost 7 bases and the J gene lost 0 bases, with 10 bases spanning the gap. Germline V gene sequence: CDR1 SNHLY, CDR2 FYNNEI. The CDR3 runs to 14 residues. Repertoires were generated with immunoSEQ multiplex PCR, while TCRdb's copy carries only in-frame clones and drops some. Found here are approximately 140,000 clones, more than 65% of them singletons; the top ten hold around 13%. The chain employs TRBV2 and TRBJ1-3; D possibly corresponds to TRBD1 (6 bases). Sample: peripheral blood. This receptor was obtained from a man of 80 years or more with acute or convalescent COVID-19. The DNA for the CDR3 is TGTGCCAGCAAGGGGACAAGCTCTGGAAACACCATATATTTT. This codes for CASKGTSSGNTIYF.